This TCR beta chain was identified in a study of spatial heterogeneity in lung cancer. Study summary: In the raw reads, each unique TCR and UMI combination was present more than ten times on average.

Time point: sample taken at primary tumor resection. Whole RNA from tumor, nontumor lung or frozen PBMC was sequenced unsorted. The study's findings and limits: Ubiquitous expanded tumor TCRs were observed in blood more at resection than follow-up.

Every cDNA TCR molecule received its own unique molecular identifier. TCRdb independently ran MiXCR on the 5' RACE reads; one entry per CDR3 protein. The sample holds just over 75,000 distinct CDR3 sequences, under 8.5% seen once. This CDR3 region has 13 residues. The ends lost 3 bases at V and 6 bases at J; junction bases unmatched: 4. From germline, CDR1 is SEHNR and CDR2 FQNEAQ (reference sequence). This clonotype was seen ten or more times. Antigen: not known. This receptor was obtained from a male donor with early-stage non-small cell lung cancer. Sample: PBMCs, taken at surgery. This chain links TRBV7-9 with TRBJ2-7; TRBD1 agrees at 8 bases. The CDR3 sequence is CASSLTRGREQYF. In DNA, the CDR3 is TGTGCCAGCAGCTTGACCAGGGGGCGCGAGCAGTACTTC.